The present T cell receptor beta chain was sequenced within a study of T-cell memory formation after mild COVID-19. The CDR3 loop spans 12 amino acids. Germline loops: CDR1 SGHRS, CDR2 YFSETQ. V lost 8 bases and J lost 1, with 9 bases in between. Barcoded TCR alpha and TCR beta cDNA libraries with UMIs came from 5'RACE using constant-segment primers. Using its own MiXCR run on the 5' RACE reads, TCRdb lists one record per CDR3 protein. Here the sample spans some 130,000 distinct CDR3 sequences, approximately 15% being singletons. The V gene is TRBV5-1, the J gene TRBJ1-1, with TRBD1 as a possible D gene (5 bases). This clonotype originated in a young man who had mild COVID-19 (a few samples of this study predate the infection). Cell type and time point are not known. Sequencing used PBMCs or a T cell subset sorted from them (not recorded which). CDR3 residues: CARRDRNTEAFF. In DNA, the CDR3 is TGCGCCAGGAGGGACCGGAACACTGAAGCTTTCTTT.